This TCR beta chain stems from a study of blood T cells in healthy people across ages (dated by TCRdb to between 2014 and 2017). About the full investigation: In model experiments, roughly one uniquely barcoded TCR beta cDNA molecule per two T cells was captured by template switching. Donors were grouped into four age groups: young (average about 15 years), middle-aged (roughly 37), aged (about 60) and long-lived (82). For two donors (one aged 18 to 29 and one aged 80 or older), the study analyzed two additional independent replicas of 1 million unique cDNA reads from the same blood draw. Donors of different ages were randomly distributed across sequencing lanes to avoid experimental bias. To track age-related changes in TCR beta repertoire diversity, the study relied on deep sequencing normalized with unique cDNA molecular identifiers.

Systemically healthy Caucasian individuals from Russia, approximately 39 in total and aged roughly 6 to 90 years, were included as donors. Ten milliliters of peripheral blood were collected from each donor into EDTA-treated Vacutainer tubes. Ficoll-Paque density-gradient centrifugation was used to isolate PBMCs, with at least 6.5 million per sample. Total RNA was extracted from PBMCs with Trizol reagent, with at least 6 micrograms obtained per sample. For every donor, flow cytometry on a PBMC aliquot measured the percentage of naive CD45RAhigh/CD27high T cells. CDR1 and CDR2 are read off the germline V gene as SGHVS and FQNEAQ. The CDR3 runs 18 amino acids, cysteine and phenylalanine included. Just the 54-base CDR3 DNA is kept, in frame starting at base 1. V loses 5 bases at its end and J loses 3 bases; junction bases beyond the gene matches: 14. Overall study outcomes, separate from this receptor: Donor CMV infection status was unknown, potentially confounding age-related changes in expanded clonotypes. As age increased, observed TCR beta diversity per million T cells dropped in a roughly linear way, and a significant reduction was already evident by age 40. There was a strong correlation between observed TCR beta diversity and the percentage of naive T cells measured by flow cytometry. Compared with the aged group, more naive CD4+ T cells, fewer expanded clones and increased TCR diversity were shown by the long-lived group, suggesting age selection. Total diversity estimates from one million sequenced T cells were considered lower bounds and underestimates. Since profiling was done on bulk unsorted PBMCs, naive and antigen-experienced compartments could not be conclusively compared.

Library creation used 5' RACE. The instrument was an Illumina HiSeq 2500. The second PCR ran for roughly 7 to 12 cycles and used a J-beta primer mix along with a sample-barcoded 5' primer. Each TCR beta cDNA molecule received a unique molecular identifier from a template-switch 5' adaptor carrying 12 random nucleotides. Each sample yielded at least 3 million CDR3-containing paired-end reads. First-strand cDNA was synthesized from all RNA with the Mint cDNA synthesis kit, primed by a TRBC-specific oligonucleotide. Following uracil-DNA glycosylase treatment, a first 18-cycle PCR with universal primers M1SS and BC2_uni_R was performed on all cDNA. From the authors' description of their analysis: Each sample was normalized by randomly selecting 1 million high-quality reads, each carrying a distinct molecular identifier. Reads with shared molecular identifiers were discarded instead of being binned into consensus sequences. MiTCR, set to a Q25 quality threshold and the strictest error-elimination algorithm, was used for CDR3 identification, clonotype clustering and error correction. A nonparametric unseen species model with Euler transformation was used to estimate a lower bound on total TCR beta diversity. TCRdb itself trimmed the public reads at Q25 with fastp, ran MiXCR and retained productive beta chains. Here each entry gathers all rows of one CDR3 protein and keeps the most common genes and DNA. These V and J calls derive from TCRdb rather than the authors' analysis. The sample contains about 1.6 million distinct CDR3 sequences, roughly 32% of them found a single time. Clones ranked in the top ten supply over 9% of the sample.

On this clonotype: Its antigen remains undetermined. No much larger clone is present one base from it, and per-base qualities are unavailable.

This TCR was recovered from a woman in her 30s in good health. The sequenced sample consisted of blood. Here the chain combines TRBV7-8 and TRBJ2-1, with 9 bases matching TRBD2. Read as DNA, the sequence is TGTGCCAGCAGCCTGGGACTAGCAGGGGCTCCGAACTACAATGAGCAGTTCTTC. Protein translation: CASSLGLAGAPNYNEQFF. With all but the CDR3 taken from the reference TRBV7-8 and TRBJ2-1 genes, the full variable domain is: GAGVSQSPRYKVAKRGQDVALRCDPISGHVSLFWYQQALGQGPEFLTYFQNEAQLDKSGLPSDRFFAERPEGSVSTLKIQRTQQEDSAVYLCASSLGLAGAPNYNEQFFGPGTRLTVL.